This TCR beta chain derives from a study of blood T cells in healthy people across ages. Notes on the study in general: CMV status of donors was not determined, possibly confounding expanded clonotype changes. Using unsorted PBMCs precluded a conclusive naive versus antigen-experienced comparison.

A note on this clonotype: Its antigen is not identified.

PCR was performed a second time for about 6 to 12 cycles using a sample-barcoded 5' primer and a J-beta primer mix. Each TCR beta cDNA got a 12-nucleotide random molecular identifier. TCRdb reprocessed the 5' RACE reads with MiXCR, giving one entry per CDR3 protein. The table lists some 1.5 million distinct CDR3 sequences, 42% of them singletons. The sequencing input was blood. The sequence was collected from a woman under 30 in good health.

The CDR3 DNA sequence: TGTGCCAGCAGTTACTTTACTGGCGGGAGACCTCCCAAAAACATTCAGTACTTC. This translates into CASSYFTGGRPPKNIQYF. V usage is TRBV6-2 or TRBV6-3 and J usage is TRBJ2-5, with TRBD2 identical over 7 bases. The DNA end lines up better with TRBJ2-4; the J call may be wrong. Germline CDR1 is MNHEY and CDR2 is SVGEGT. This CDR3 contains 18 residues.